This TCR beta chain is from a study of T cell repertoires in cytomegalovirus infection. Across the whole study: The study used recently identified HLA-C-restricted and well-studied HLA-B-restricted CMV epitopes. An indication of both CMV infection and matching HLA type came from public TCR beta signatures.

Findings and caveats of the study: Carriage of CMV together with the relevant HLA was identifiable through cumulative public TCR beta family frequency. HLA-C-restricted CMV clonotypes gave the most frequent clonotype in two of eight donors.

CDR1 is SQVTM, CDR2 ANQGSEA, per germline. The CDR3 contains 13 residues. V shed 6 bases and J shed 0 bases, with 11 bases lying between them. A single record per CDR3 protein comes from TCRdb applying MiXCR to the reads. The table shows fewer than 1,000,000 distinct CDR3 sequences, with under 40% occurring only once. This clonotype was recorded a few times. Its antigen is still unknown. The TCR originated in a human donor in good health (CMV status not recorded). Some clones in this sample may be carry-over from other donors' samples. The gene calls are TRBV29-1 and TRBJ1-1, with D perhaps TRBD1 (5 bases). Specimen: cultured CD8+ T cells from PBMCs, collected from culture after CMV antigen stimulation. The CDR3 reads CSVRSGVNTEAFF. For the CDR3, the DNA is TGCAGCGTGCGGTCGGGGGTGAACACTGAAGCTTTCTTT.